These 7 T cell receptor beta chains came from one sample sequenced in a study of T-cell reconstitution after alpha-beta-depleted transplantation in children. Unique molecular identifiers were built into the TCRbeta library. TCRdb processed the PCR reads anew with MiXCR; each CDR3 protein has one entry. The sample carries hundreds of thousands of distinct CDR3 sequences, about 18% recorded once. The source was PBMCs from the stem cell graft donor, collected from the stem cell graft. These receptors were taken from a human donor who donated a stem cell graft to a child with acute lymphoblastic leukemia.

The J gene is TRBJ1-1, the V gene TRBV11-2, with D unclear. The germline V gene encodes CDR1 SGHAT and CDR2 FQNNGV. The V end lost 3 bases, the J end lost 1 base, and 9 bases lay between the germline ends. The length of the CDR3 is 14 residues. The CDR3: CASSFLQRNTEAFF. CDR3 nucleotides: TGTGCCAGCAGCTTTCTACAGAGGAACACTGAAGCTTTCTTT.

The V call is TRBV7-2, the J call TRBJ2-7, with 7 bases fitting TRBD1. Germline V lookup: CDR1 SGHTA, CDR2 FQGNSA. With 2 bases clipped from V and 4 bases from J, the junction kept 11 bases outside the gene matches. This CDR3 comprises 16 residues. CDR3 nucleotide sequence: TGTGCCAGCAGCTTAAGTCTTTTAACAGGGGTTTACGAGCAGTACTTC. This encodes CASSLSLLTGVYEQYF.

This clonotype was seen once. The V and J genes are TRBV7-2 and TRBJ2-1; 7 bases are a match to TRBD2. This CDR3 region has 15 residues. Losses at the gene ends were 5 bases for V and 7 bases for J; bases not matched to a gene: 11. Germline CDR1 reads SGHTA; CDR2 reads FQGNSA. The CDR3 sequence: CASSPRRTRWNEQFF. DNA of the CDR3: TGTGCCAGCAGCCCCCGCAGGACTAGATGGAATGAGCAGTTCTTC.

This clonotype was seen a handful of times. The rearrangement uses TRBV12-3 or TRBV12-4 and TRBJ2-3; D may be TRBD1 (5 bases). This CDR3 is built from 14 residues. The V end was cut by 3 bases, the J end by 4 bases, with 11 bases between. CDR3 amino acids: CASSFSGRADTQYF. The CDR3 nucleotides are TGTGCCAGCAGTTTTTCCGGCAGGGCAGATACGCAGTATTTT.

This sequence joins TRBV29-1 and TRBJ2-3; D not resolved. The length of the CDR3 is 13 residues. CDR1 and CDR2 (germline): SQVTM, ANQGSEA. V lost 4 bases to trimming and J lost 8 bases, with 16 bases between them. The CDR3 DNA reads as TGCAGCGTTGCACAGCTTCAGCAGGCTACGCAGTATTTT. It specifies CSVAQLQQATQYF.

The CDR3 DNA follows: TGTGCCAGCAGCTTAAGGGCAGGGGAGAGGGAGCCCCAGCATTTT. Translation: CASSLRAGEREPQHF. The gene calls are TRBV7-8 and TRBJ1-5, with D tentatively TRBD1 (6 bases). V lost 2 bases to trimming and J lost 8 bases, with 16 bases between them. There are 15 residues in the CDR3. Per germline, CDR1 SGHVS and CDR2 FQNEAQ.

The gene calls are TRBV5-5 and TRBJ2-5; 8 nucleotides line up with TRBD2. The germline gives CDR1 SGHKS, CDR2 YYEKEE (reference sequence). Unmatched junction bases numbered 6, after V lost 4 bases and J lost 1 base. CDR3 length: 15 amino acids. CDR3 DNA: TGTGCCAGCAGCGACTCCGGGACTAGCCAAGAGACCCAGTACTTC. This encodes CASSDSGTSQETQYF.